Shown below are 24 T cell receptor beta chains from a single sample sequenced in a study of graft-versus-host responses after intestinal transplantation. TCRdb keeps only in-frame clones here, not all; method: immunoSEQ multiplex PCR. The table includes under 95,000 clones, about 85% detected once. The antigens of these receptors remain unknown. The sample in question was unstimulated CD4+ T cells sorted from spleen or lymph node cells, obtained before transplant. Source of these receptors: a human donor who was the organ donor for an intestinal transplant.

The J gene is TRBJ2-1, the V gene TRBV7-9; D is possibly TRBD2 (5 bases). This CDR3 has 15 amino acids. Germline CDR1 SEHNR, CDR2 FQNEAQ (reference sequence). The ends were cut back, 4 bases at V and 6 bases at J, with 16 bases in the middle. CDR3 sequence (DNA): TGTGCCAGCAGCTCCCGGGGTCAACGTACCAATGAGCAGTTCTTC. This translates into CASSSRGQRTNEQFF.

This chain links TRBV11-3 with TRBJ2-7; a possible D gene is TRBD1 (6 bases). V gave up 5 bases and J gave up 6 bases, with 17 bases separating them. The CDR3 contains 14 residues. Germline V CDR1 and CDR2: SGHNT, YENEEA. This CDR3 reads CASSVQYRDAEQYF. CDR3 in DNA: TGTGCCAGCAGCGTCCAATACAGGGACGCCGAGCAGTACTTC.

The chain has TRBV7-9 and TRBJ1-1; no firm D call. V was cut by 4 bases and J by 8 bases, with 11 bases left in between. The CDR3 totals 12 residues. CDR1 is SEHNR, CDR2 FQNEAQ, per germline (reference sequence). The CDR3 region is CASSSREVEAFF. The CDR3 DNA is TGTGCCAGCAGCTCCCGGGAGGTGGAAGCTTTCTTT.

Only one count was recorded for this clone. Here the CDR3 DNA reads TGTGCCCGAGCGACAGGGGCAGGGGGAAACACCATATATTTT. Translation: CARATGAGGNTIYF. The chain employs TRBV30 and TRBJ1-3; 8 bases are shared with TRBD1. The length of the CDR3 is 14 residues. Germline V gene sequence: CDR1 GTSNPN, CDR2 SVGIG (reference sequence). The V and J ends lost 8 bases and 4 bases, in that order; junction bases with no gene match: 10.

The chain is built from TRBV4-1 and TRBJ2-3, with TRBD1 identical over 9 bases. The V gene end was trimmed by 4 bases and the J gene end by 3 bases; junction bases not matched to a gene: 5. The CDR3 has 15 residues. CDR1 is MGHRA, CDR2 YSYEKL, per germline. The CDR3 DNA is TGCGCCAGCAGCCCCCGACAGGGGGGAACAGATACGCAGTATTTT. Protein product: CASSPRQGGTDTQYF.

This chain's CDR3 is CASSQEGPGLAGFTDTQYF. The CDR3 DNA is TGTGCCAGCAGCCAAGAAGGGCCGGGACTAGCGGGGTTCACAGATACGCAGTATTTT. This chain uses TRBV4-2 with TRBJ2-3; 13 positions agree with TRBD2. In germline, CDR1 is LGHNA, CDR2 YNFKEQ. Germline trimming cut 0 bases from V and 2 bases from J; bases unmatched to any gene: 8. This CDR3 comprises 19 residues.

The CDR3 DNA is TGCGCCAGCAGCCAGGGAGGGGTCTCTGGGGCCAACGTCCTGACTTTC. This sequence encodes CASSQGGVSGANVLTF. The chain joins TRBV4-1 to TRBJ2-6, with TRBD2 identical over 7 bases. Trimming cost V 3 bases and J 0 bases; bases outside gene matches: 2. CDR1 MGHRA and CDR2 YSYEKL come from the germline V gene. CDR3 length: 16 amino acids.

CDR3 in amino acids: CSVVDSGGDNTEAFF. In DNA, the CDR3 is TGCAGCGTCGTGGACAGCGGGGGGGACAACACTGAAGCTTTCTTT. The rearrangement uses TRBV29-1 and TRBJ1-1; D perhaps matches TRBD1 (6 bases). In germline, CDR1 is SQVTM, CDR2 ANQGSEA. V lost 6 bases to trimming and J lost 2 bases, with 19 bases between them. The CDR3 has 15 amino acids.

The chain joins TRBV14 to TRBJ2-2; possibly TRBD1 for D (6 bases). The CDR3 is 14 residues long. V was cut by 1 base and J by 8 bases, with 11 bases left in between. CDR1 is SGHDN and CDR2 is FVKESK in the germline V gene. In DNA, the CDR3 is TGTGCCAGCAGCCAAGTTGGGGGCGCTGGGGAGCTGTTTTTT. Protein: CASSQVGGAGELFF.

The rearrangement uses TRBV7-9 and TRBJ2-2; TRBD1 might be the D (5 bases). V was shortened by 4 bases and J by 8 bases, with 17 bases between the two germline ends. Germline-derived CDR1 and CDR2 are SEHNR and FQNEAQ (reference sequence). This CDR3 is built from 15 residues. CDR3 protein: CASSYIGASPGELFF. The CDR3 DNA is TGTGCCAGCAGCTACATTGGGGCCTCACCGGGGGAGCTGTTTTTT.

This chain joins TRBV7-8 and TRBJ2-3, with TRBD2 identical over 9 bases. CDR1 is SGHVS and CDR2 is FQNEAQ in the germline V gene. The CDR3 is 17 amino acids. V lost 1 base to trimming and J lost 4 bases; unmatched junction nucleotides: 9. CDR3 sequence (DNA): TGTGCCAGCAGCTTAGAGTCGGCGATAGCGGGAGCAGATACGCAGTATTTT. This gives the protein CASSLESAIAGADTQYF. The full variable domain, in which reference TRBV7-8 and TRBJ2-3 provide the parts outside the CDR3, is GAGVSQSPRYKVAKRGQDVALRCDPISGHVSLFWYQQALGQGPEFLTYFQNEAQLDKSGLPSDRFFAERPEGSVSTLKIQRTQQEDSAVYLCASSLESAIAGADTQYFGPGTRLTVL.

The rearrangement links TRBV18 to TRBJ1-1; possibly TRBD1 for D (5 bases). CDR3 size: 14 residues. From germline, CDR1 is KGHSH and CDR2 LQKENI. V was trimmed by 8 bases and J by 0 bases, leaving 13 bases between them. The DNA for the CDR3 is TGTGCCAGCCAACAACAGGCCATGAACACTGAAGCTTTCTTT. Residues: CASQQQAMNTEAFF.

Written as DNA, the CDR3 is TGTGCCAGCAGCTTAACTCTCTTCGGGGAAGGTTCTATGAGCTACACCTTC. Amino acid sequence: CASSLTLFGEGSMSYTF. The chain recombines TRBV11-3 with TRBJ1-2; D not certain. V shed 2 bases and J shed 9 bases, with 25 bases lying between them. This CDR3 has 17 amino acids. Germline CDR1 and CDR2: SGHNT and YENEEA.

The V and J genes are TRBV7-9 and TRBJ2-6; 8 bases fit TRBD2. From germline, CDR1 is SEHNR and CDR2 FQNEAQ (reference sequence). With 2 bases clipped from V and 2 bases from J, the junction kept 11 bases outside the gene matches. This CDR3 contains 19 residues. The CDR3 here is CASSLPVGGAGTGANVLTF. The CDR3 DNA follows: TGTGCCAGCAGCTTACCCGTCGGGGGGGCCGGGACTGGGGCCAACGTCCTGACTTTC.

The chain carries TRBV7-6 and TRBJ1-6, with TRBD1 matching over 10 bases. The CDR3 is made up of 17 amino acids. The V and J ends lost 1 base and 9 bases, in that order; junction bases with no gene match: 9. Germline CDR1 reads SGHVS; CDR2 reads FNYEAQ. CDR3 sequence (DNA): TGTGCCAGCAGCTTAGAAGACAGGGGGCTTTCGCTTTCACCCCTCCACTTT. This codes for CASSLEDRGLSLSPLHF.

Here the CDR3 reads CASSLQGYGYTF. The CDR3 DNA reads as TGCGCCAGCAGCCTACAGGGCTATGGCTACACCTTC. The genes are TRBV5-1 and TRBJ1-2, with TRBD1 as a possible D gene (6 bases). This CDR3 has 12 amino acids. Per germline, CDR1 SGHRS and CDR2 YFSETQ. V lost 4 bases and J lost 4, with 8 bases in between.

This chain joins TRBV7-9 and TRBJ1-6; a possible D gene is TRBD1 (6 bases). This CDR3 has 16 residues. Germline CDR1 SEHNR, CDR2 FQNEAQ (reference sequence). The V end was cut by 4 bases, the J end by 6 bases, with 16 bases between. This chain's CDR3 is CASSSGWGLGNSPLHF. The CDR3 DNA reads TGTGCCAGCAGCTCAGGGTGGGGGCTCGGTAATTCACCCCTCCACTTT.

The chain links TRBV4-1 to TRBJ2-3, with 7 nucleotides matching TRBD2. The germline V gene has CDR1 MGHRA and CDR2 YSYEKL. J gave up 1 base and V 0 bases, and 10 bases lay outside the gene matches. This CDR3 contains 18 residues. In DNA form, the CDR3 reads TGCGCCAGCAGCCAAGAGGACTATAGAGCGGGGCGCACAGATACGCAGTATTTT. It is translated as CASSQEDYRAGRTDTQYF.

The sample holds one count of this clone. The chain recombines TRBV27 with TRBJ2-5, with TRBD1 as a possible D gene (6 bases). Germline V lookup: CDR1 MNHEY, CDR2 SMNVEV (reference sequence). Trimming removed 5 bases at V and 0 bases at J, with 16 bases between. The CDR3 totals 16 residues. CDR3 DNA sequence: TGTGCCAGCAGTCAAGGCCCTACAGGGAACCAAGAGACCCAGTACTTC. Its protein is CASSQGPTGNQETQYF.

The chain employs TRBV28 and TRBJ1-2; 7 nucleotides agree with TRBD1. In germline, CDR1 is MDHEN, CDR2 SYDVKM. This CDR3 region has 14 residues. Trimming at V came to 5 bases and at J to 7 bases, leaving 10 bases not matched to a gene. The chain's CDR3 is CASSGPRGGAGYTF. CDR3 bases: TGTGCCAGCAGTGGACCTAGAGGGGGCGCTGGCTACACCTTC.

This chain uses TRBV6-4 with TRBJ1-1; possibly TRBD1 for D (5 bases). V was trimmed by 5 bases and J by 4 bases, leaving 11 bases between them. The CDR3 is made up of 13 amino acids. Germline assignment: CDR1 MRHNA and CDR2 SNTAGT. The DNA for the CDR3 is TGTGCCAGCAGTCCTCACGGGGGCACTGAAGCTTTCTTT. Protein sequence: CASSPHGGTEAFF.

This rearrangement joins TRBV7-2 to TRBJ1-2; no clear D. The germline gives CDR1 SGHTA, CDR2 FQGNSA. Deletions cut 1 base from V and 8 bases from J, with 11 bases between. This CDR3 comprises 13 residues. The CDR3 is CASSLVDSNGYTF. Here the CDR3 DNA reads TGTGCCAGCAGCTTAGTCGATTCTAACGGCTACACCTTC.

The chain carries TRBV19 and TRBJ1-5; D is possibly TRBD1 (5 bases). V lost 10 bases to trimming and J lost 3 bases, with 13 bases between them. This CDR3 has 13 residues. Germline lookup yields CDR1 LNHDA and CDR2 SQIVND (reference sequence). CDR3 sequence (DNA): TGTGCCACCTCGCCGACAGTCAATCAGCCCCAGCATTTT. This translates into CATSPTVNQPQHF.

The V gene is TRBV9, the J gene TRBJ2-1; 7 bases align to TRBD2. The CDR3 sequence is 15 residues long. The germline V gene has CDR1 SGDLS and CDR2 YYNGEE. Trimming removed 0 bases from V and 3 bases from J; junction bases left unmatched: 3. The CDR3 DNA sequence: TGTGCCAGCAGCGTAGCGGCGGGGGTCTACAATGAGCAGTTCTTC. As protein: CASSVAAGVYNEQFF.